This entry features one TCR beta chain sequence. The data were obtained in a study of blood T cell repertoires in COVID-19. CDR1 and CDR2 (germline): ENHRY, SYGVKD. This CDR3 has 16 amino acids. The germline V and J ends were trimmed by 6 bases and 0 bases, with 17 bases remaining between them. Clones were sequenced by immunoSEQ multiplex PCR, and TCRdb holds only the in-frame ones, with some missing. Of about 130,000 clones listed, approximately 83% are singletons. The sample was peripheral blood. The chain is built from TRBV10-3 and TRBJ1-2; no clear D gene. The TCR was taken from a woman between 45 and 65 years old who had recovered from COVID-19. The CDR3 reads CAISRYEWAPNYGYTF. Here the CDR3 DNA reads TGTGCCATCAGCCGTTACGAATGGGCCCCTAACTATGGCTACACCTTC.